This T cell receptor (beta chain) appears in the sequencing data of a study of pediatric ulcerative colitis. Study overall: Several patients showed pancolitis and two showed left-sided colitis.

TCRdb's table, derived via immunoSEQ multiplex PCR, lists solely in-frame clones and lacks some. The sample carries tens of thousands of clones, about 79% recorded once. Rectal tissue came from one to two pinch biopsies taken at colonoscopy. About this clone: Its antigen is unknown.

The ends lost 6 bases at V and 2 bases at J; junction bases unmatched: 8. CDR1 and CDR2 from the germline V gene are MDHEN and SYDVKM. The CDR3 is made up of 15 amino acids. Regarding the study as a whole: All ulcerative colitis patients, but no controls, carried two rectal clonotypes. Blood-rectal clonal overlap within each person was significantly higher in ulcerative colitis patients than controls.

The chain recombines TRBV28 with TRBJ1-2; 8 bases map to TRBD1. Sequences were obtained from gut tissue. The source is a girl aged 5-17 years with moderate ulcerative colitis. CDR3 nucleotides: TGTGCCAGCAGCCCCCCCGGACAGGGAAACTATGGCTACACCTTC. It specifies CASSPPGQGNYGYTF.